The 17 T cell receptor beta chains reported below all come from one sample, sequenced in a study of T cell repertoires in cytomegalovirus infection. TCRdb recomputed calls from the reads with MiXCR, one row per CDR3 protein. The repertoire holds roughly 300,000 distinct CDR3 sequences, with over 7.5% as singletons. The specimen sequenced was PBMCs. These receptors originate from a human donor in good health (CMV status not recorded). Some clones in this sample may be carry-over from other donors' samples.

In DNA, the CDR3 is TGTGCCAGCAGTTATAATGGCAATCAGCCCCAGCATTTT. It translates to CASSYNGNQPQHF. This sequence joins TRBV28 and TRBJ1-5; D not certain. The CDR3 sequence is 13 residues long. CDR1 and CDR2 from the germline V gene are MDHEN and SYDVKM. The V gene lost 4 bases and the J gene lost 2 bases, with 6 bases spanning the gap.

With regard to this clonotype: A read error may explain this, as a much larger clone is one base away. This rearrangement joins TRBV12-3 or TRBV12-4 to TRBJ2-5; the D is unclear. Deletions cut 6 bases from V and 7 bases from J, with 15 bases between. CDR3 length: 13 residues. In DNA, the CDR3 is TGTGCCAGCAGCCTCACTCCCCGAGGGACCCAGTACTTC. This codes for CASSLTPRGTQYF.

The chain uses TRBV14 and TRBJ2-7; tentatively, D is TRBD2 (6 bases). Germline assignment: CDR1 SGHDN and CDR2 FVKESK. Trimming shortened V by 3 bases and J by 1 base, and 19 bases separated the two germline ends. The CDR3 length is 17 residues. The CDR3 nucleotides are TGTGCCAGCAGCCAGGATGTGCTTTTGCGGGGTTCCTACGAGCAGTACTTC. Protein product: CASSQDVLLRGSYEQYF.

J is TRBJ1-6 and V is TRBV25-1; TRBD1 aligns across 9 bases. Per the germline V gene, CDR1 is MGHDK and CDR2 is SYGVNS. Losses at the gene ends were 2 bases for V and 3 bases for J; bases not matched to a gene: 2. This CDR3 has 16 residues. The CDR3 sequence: CASSEGDRVYNSPLHF. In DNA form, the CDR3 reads TGTGCCAGCAGTGAAGGGGACAGGGTCTATAATTCACCCCTCCACTTT.

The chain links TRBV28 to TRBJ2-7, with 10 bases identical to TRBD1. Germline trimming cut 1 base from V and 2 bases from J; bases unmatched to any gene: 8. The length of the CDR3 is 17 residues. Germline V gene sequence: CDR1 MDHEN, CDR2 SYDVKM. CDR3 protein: CASSLLVPGTGAYEQYF. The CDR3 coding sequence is TGTGCCAGCAGTTTATTAGTGCCCGGGACAGGGGCCTACGAGCAGTACTTC.

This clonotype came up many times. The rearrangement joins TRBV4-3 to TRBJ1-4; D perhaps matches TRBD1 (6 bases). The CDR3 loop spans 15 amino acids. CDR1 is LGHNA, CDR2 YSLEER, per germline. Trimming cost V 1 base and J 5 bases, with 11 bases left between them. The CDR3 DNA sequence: TGCGCCAGCAGCCAAGGCCAACAGGGAAATGAAAAACTGTTTTTT. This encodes CASSQGQQGNEKLFF.

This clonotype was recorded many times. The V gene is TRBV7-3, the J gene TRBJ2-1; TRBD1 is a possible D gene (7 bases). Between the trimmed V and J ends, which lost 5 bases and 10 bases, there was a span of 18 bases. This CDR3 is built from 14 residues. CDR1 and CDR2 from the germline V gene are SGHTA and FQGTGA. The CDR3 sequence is CASSPRRGAEEQFF. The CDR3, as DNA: TGTGCCAGCAGCCCCCGCAGGGGGGCCGAGGAGCAGTTCTTC.

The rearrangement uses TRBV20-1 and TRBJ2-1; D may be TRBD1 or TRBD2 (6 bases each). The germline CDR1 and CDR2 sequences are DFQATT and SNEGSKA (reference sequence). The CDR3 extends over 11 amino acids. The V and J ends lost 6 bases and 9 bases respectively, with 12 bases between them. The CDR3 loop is CSARGDTEQFF. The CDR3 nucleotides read TGCAGTGCAAGGGGGGACACTGAGCAGTTCTTC.

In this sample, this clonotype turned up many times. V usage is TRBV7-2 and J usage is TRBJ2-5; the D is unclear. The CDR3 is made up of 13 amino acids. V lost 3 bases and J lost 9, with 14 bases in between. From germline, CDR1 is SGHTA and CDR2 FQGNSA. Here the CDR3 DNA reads TGTGCCAGCAGCTTTACTACCCCTCGGGCCCAGTACTTC. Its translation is CASSFTTPRAQYF.

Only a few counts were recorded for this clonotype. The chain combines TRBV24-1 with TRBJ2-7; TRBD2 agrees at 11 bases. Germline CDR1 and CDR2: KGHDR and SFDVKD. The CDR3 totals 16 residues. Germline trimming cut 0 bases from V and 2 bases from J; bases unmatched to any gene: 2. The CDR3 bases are TGTGCCACCAGTGATTTGGGGACTAGCGGAGCCTACGAGCAGTACTTC. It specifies CATSDLGTSGAYEQYF.

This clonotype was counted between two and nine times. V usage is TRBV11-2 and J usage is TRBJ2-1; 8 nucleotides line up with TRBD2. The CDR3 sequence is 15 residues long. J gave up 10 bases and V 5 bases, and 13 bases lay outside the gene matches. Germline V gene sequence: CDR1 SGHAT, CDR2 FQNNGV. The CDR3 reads CASSPASGGPREQFF. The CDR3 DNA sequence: TGTGCCAGCAGCCCGGCCTCGGGGGGGCCTCGGGAGCAGTTCTTC.

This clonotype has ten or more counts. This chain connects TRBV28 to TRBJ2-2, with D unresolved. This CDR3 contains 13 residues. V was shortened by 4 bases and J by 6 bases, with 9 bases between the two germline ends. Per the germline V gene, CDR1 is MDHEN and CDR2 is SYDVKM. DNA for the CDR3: TGTGCCAGCAGTTCTGTTTATGCCGGGGAGCTGTTTTTT. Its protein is CASSSVYAGELFF.

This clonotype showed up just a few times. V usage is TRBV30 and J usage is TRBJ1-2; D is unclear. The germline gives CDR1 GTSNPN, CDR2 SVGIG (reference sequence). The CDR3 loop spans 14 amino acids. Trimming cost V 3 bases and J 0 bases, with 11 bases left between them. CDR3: CAWRGRPANYGYTF. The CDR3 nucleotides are TGTGCCTGGAGGGGCAGGCCAGCTAACTATGGCTACACCTTC.

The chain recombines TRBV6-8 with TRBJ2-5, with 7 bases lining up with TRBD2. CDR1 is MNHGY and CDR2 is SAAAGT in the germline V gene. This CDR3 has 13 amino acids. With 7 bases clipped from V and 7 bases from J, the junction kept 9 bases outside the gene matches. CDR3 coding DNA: TGTGCCAGCACCTGGGGGGGGAAAGGGACCCAGTACTTC. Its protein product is CASTWGGKGTQYF.

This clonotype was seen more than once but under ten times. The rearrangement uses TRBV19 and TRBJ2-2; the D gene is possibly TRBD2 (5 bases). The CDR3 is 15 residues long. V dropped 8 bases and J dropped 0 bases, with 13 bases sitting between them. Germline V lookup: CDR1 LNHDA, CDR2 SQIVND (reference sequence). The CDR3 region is CASHRAGTNTGELFF. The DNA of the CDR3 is TGTGCCAGTCATCGTGCGGGTACGAACACCGGGGAGCTGTTTTTT. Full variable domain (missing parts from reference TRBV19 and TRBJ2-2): DGGITQSPKYLFRKEGQNVTLSCEQNLNHDAMYWYRQDPGQGLRLIYYSQIVNDFQKGDIAEGYSVSREKKESFPLTVTSAQKNPTAFYLCASHRAGTNTGELFFGEGSRLTVL.

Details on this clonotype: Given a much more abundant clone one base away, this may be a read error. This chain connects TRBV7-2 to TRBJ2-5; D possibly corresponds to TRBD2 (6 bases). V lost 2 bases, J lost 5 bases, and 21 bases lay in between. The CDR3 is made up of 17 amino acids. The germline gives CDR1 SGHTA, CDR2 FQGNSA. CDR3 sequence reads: CASSLNFEAGKVETQYF. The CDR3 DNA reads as TGTGCCAGCAGCTTAAATTTTGAGGCGGGAAAGGTGGAGACCCAGTACTTC. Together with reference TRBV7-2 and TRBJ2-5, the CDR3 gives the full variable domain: GAGVSQSPSNKVTEKGKDVELRCDPISGHTALYWYRQSLGQGLEFLIYFQGNSAPDKSGLPSDRFSAERTGGSVSTLTIQRTQQEDSAVYLCASSLNFEAGKVETQYFGPGTRLLVL.

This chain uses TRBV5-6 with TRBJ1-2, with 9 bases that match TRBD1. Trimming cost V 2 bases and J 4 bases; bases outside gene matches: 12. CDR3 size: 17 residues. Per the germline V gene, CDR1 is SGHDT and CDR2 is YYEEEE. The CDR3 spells CASSFHRGRGIGYGYTF. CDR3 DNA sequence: TGTGCCAGCAGCTTCCACAGGGGGCGCGGGATTGGCTATGGCTACACCTTC.